The 28 T cell receptor beta chains reported below all come from one sample, sequenced in a study of PD-1 blockade in classical Hodgkin lymphoma. The protocol was immunoSEQ multiplex PCR, while the TCRdb copy is restricted to in-frame clones and leaves out a portion. The sample includes under 30,000 clones, around 84% of them seen just once. Described time point: cycle 4 day 1 (C4D1), after less than 7 weeks of nivolumab. Each and every patient relapsed after autologous stem cell transplantation, and patients got differing brentuximab vedotin exposure. This specimen was peripheral blood mononuclear cells (PBMCs), taken before the fourth cycle of nivolumab. The origin of the receptors is a human donor with classical Hodgkin lymphoma.

The CDR3: CASSGEERQETQYF. CDR3 coding DNA: TGTGCCAGCAGCGGGGAGGAGAGGCAAGAGACCCAGTACTTC. The chain recombines TRBV7-9 with TRBJ2-5; D perhaps matches TRBD2 (6 bases). Germline assignment: CDR1 SEHNR and CDR2 FQNEAQ (reference sequence). V lost 5 bases, J lost 2 bases, and 12 bases lay in between. The CDR3 is 14 residues long.

This clone has just one count. This chain's CDR3 is CASSPRRLELGETQYF. The CDR3 coding sequence is TGTGCCAGCAGCCCGAGAAGGCTAGAGTTGGGTGAGACCCAGTACTTC. This chain links TRBV11-3 with TRBJ2-5; D gene unclear. Germline V lookup: CDR1 SGHNT, CDR2 YENEEA. V lost 5 bases, J lost 5 bases, and 21 bases lay in between. CDR3 size: 16 residues.

V and J are TRBV4-1 and TRBJ2-7; possible D gene TRBD2, 5 bases. The CDR3 sequence is 16 residues long. Germline CDR1 reads MGHRA; CDR2 reads YSYEKL. V shed 1 base and J shed 1 base, with 14 bases lying between them. The CDR3 spells CASSQVQDLGSYEQYF. As DNA, the CDR3 is TGCGCCAGCAGCCAAGTTCAGGACTTAGGGTCCTACGAGCAGTACTTC.

This chain links TRBV28 with TRBJ2-1; D could derive from TRBD1 or TRBD2 (7 bases each). Germline assignment: CDR1 MDHEN and CDR2 SYDVKM. The CDR3 has 18 amino acids. The V gene lost 7 bases and the J gene lost 3 bases, with 25 bases spanning the gap. This CDR3 reads CASTPTGGGTANYNEQFF. In nucleotides, the CDR3 is TGTGCCAGCACCCCCACGGGGGGCGGGACAGCTAACTACAATGAGCAGTTCTTC.

This clone was detected once. The chain recombines TRBV5-6 with TRBJ1-1, with no clear D. The CDR3 is 13 residues long. V was shortened by 1 base and J by 3 bases, with 7 bases between the two germline ends. Per germline, CDR1 SGHDT and CDR2 YYEEEE. The CDR3 sequence: CASSLSWDTEAFF. CDR3 DNA: TGTGCCAGCAGCTTGAGCTGGGACACTGAAGCTTTCTTT.

This chain connects TRBV10-3 to TRBJ1-2; TRBD1 might be the D (6 bases). CDR3 length equals 14 residues. CDR1 ENHRY and CDR2 SYGVKD come from the germline V gene. V lost 6 bases and J 2 bases, leaving 13 bases between the germline ends. The CDR3 nucleotides are TGTGCCATCAGACCGACAGGAGAAAACTATGGCTACACCTTC. This gives the protein CAIRPTGENYGYTF.

The J gene is TRBJ2-6, the V gene TRBV12-5; TRBD2 aligns across 13 bases. This CDR3 has 21 amino acids. Unmatched junction bases numbered 10, after V lost 0 bases and J lost 2 bases. The germline V gene encodes CDR1 LGHNT and CDR2 FRNRAP. The DNA for the CDR3 is TGTGCTAGTGGTTTGGTACCAAAAGGGACTAGCGGGAAAGCTGGGGCCAACGTCCTGACTTTC. Amino acid sequence: CASGLVPKGTSGKAGANVLTF.

This clone has just a few counts. J is TRBJ2-2 and V is TRBV6-5; D not certain. The germline gives CDR1 MNHEY, CDR2 SVGAGI. V lost 0 bases, J lost 6 bases, and 14 bases lay in between. The CDR3 runs to 16 residues. The CDR3 spells CASSYSRRLVSGELFF. In DNA form, the CDR3 reads TGTGCCAGCAGTTACTCCCGGCGCTTGGTCTCCGGGGAGCTGTTTTTT.

The chain recombines TRBV4-1 with TRBJ2-7; D remains ambiguous. With 1 base removed from V and 9 bases from J, the gap between germline ends came to 13 bases. The CDR3 has 13 amino acids. Germline-derived CDR1 and CDR2 are MGHRA and YSYEKL. The CDR3 bases are TGCGCCAGCAGCCAAGGGCCAGATAAACGGCAGTACTTC. Its protein is CASSQGPDKRQYF.

The chain has TRBV5-4 and TRBJ1-2; 9 bases match TRBD1. CDR3 length: 14 amino acids. V shed 3 bases and J 5 bases; nucleotides not matched to a gene: 5. The V gene's germline CDR1 is SGHNT and CDR2 YYREEE (reference sequence). CDR3 residues: CASSSPGQGYGYTF. CDR3 in DNA: TGTGCCAGCAGCTCCCCAGGACAGGGGTATGGCTACACCTTC.

The chain combines TRBV28 with TRBJ2-1, with D possibly TRBD1 on 6 matching bases. This CDR3 contains 13 residues. Germline V lookup: CDR1 MDHEN, CDR2 SYDVKM. Trimming took off 7 bases at V and 7 bases at J, with 14 bases between the two ends. The CDR3 nucleotides are TGTGCCAGCATACTGGGGGCGGGTAATGAGCAGTTCTTC. It translates to CASILGAGNEQFF.

Written as DNA, the CDR3 is TGCGCCAGCAGCCAAGAGTATGGGGGAGCAGCAGATACGCAGTATTTT. Translating gives CASSQEYGGAADTQYF. V usage is TRBV4-3 and J usage is TRBJ2-3; D tentatively fits TRBD1 or TRBD2 (5 bases each). V lost 0 bases, J lost 4 bases, and 14 bases lay in between. CDR1 and CDR2 (germline): LGHNA, YSLEER. This CDR3 is built from 16 residues.

The chain couples TRBV11-2 to TRBJ1-2; 10 bases agree with TRBD1. The CDR3 is made up of 19 amino acids. Germline trimming cut 2 bases from V and 3 bases from J; bases unmatched to any gene: 15. CDR1 is SGHAT, CDR2 FQNNGV, per germline. CDR3 sequence reads: CASSLFPDRGRRLHYGYTF. CDR3 DNA: TGTGCCAGCAGCTTATTTCCGGACAGGGGGAGGCGTCTGCACTATGGCTACACCTTC.

The V call is TRBV2, the J call TRBJ1-5; no reliable D call. The CDR3 length is 13 residues. Trimming took off 4 bases at V and 2 bases at J, with 6 bases between the two ends. Germline CDR1 is SNHLY and CDR2 is FYNNEI. The CDR3 bases are TGTGCCAGCAGTGCGTGGGGCAATCAGCCCCAGCATTTT. This sequence encodes CASSAWGNQPQHF.

The chain employs TRBV2 and TRBJ2-2, with a possible D match to TRBD1 (5 bases). Germline assignment: CDR1 SNHLY and CDR2 FYNNEI. V was pared by 8 bases and J by 0 bases, with 10 bases between. The CDR3 runs 14 residues. For the CDR3, the DNA is TGTGCCAGCTTTCGACAGTCGAACACCGGGGAGCTGTTTTTT. Translated, it gives CASFRQSNTGELFF. Variable domain in full (rest from reference TRBV2 and TRBJ2-2): EPEVTQTPSHQVTQMGQEVILRCVPISNHLYFYWYRQILGQKVEFLVSFYNNEISEKSEIFDDQFSVERPDGSNFTLKIRSTKLEDSAMYFCASFRQSNTGELFFGEGSRLTVL.

The chain uses TRBV5-4 and TRBJ2-7; D is uncertain. CDR1 is SGHNT, CDR2 YYREEE, per germline (reference sequence). The CDR3 has 13 amino acids. Trimming shortened V by 0 bases and J by 1 base, and 5 bases separated the two germline ends. The CDR3 DNA is TGTGCCAGCAGCTTGGAGGTTTCCTACGAGCAGTACTTC. Encoded protein: CASSLEVSYEQYF.

The V and J genes are TRBV5-1 and TRBJ2-7; 8 bases are a match to TRBD2. The CDR3 runs 15 residues. Per germline, CDR1 SGHRS and CDR2 YFSETQ. The junction had 4 bases not matched to a gene; V was cut back by 0 bases and J by 2 bases. The CDR3 DNA is TGCGCCAGCAGCTTGGGAGCGGGAGCCCCCTACGAGCAGTACTTC. This codes for CASSLGAGAPYEQYF.

This clone has a single count. This rearrangement joins TRBV6-5 to TRBJ1-2; the D is unclear. CDR1 and CDR2 (germline): MNHEY, SVGAGI. The CDR3 totals 12 residues. The ends were cut back, 1 base at V and 6 bases at J, with 6 bases in the middle. The CDR3 DNA reads as TGTGCCAGCAGTTACTTGGGGAATGGCTACACCTTC. This translates into CASSYLGNGYTF.

This clone was counted a single time. The chain couples TRBV27 to TRBJ2-1, with D perhaps TRBD1 or TRBD2 (5 bases each). The V end lost 2 bases, the J end lost 8 bases, and 16 bases lay between the germline ends. The CDR3 sequence is 15 residues long. Per the germline V gene, CDR1 is MNHEY and CDR2 is SMNVEV (reference sequence). In DNA form, the CDR3 reads TGTGCCAGCAGTTTAGAGGGGAATACGAACTATGAGCAGTTCTTC. Protein sequence: CASSLEGNTNYEQFF.

The table lists this clone with a count of one. The rearrangement joins TRBV9 to TRBJ1-2, with 10 bases that match TRBD1. CDR1 and CDR2 from the germline V gene are SGDLS and YYNGEE. CDR3 length: 14 amino acids. V trimming: 4 bases; J trimming: 5 bases; junction bases outside the gene matches: 5. CDR3 region: CASSPQGQGYGYTF. DNA for the CDR3: TGTGCCAGCAGCCCACAGGGACAGGGGTATGGCTACACCTTC.

This clone was observed once. The chain links TRBV7-9 to TRBJ2-5; the D is unclear. The CDR3 sequence is 17 residues long. V was cut by 5 bases and J by 2 bases, with 21 bases left in between. CDR1 and CDR2 (germline): SEHNR, FQNEAQ (reference sequence). CDR3 amino acids: CASSTRGGLLYQETQYF. For the CDR3, the DNA is TGTGCCAGCAGCACCCGTGGTGGGCTACTATATCAAGAGACCCAGTACTTC.

CDR3 coding DNA: TGTGCCACCTTGAAAGACAGCACAGATACGCAGTATTTT. This codes for CATLKDSTDTQYF. The J gene is TRBJ2-3, the V gene TRBV6-1; no definite D call. The ends were cut back, 10 bases at V and 0 bases at J, with 11 bases in the middle. The germline V gene encodes CDR1 MNHNS and CDR2 SASEGT. This CDR3 has 13 amino acids.

CDR3 sequence reads: CSVSGTGGYEQYF. The CDR3 nucleotides read TGCAGCGTATCCGGGACAGGGGGTTACGAGCAGTACTTC. The chain joins TRBV29-1 to TRBJ2-7; 11 nucleotides align to TRBD1. Germline-derived CDR1 and CDR2 are SQVTM and ANQGSEA. Unmatched junction bases numbered 5, after V lost 6 bases and J lost 4 bases. The CDR3 runs to 13 residues.

This clone was observed once. This chain links TRBV10-3 with TRBJ2-3; no reliable D call. The CDR3 length is 14 residues. The germline V and J ends were trimmed by 4 bases and 2 bases, with 10 bases remaining between them. Germline V gives CDR1 ENHRY, CDR2 SYGVKD. CDR3 residues: CAISAQEDTDTQYF. Written as DNA, the CDR3 is TGTGCCATCAGTGCCCAAGAAGACACAGATACGCAGTATTTT.

The chain combines TRBV13 with TRBJ2-7; a possible D gene is TRBD2 (6 bases). The CDR3 contains 14 residues. V dropped 4 bases and J dropped 0 bases, with 10 bases sitting between them. Germline V lookup: CDR1 PRHDT, CDR2 FYEKMQ (reference sequence). The CDR3 here is CASSWRGRSYEQYF. The CDR3 region has the DNA TGTGCCAGCAGCTGGAGGGGTCGCTCCTACGAGCAGTACTTC.

This chain connects TRBV30 to TRBJ1-2; a possible D gene is TRBD1 (6 bases). Germline CDR1 reads GTSNPN; CDR2 reads SVGIG (reference sequence). The CDR3 totals 13 residues. V gave up 3 bases and J gave up 9 bases, with 17 bases separating them. CDR3 in amino acids: CAWSPGQFMSYTF. CDR3 nucleotide sequence: TGTGCCTGGAGCCCTGGACAGTTTATGAGCTACACCTTC.

The sample holds one count of this clone. The chain links TRBV18 to TRBJ2-1; D could derive from TRBD1 or TRBD2 (5 bases each). This CDR3 is 15 amino acids long. Germline CDR1 KGHSH, CDR2 LQKENI. Trimming took off 3 bases at V and 6 bases at J, with 15 bases between the two ends. The CDR3 DNA reads TGTGCCAGCTCACCGGTGAGGGAGAGGGGCAATGAGCAGTTCTTC. It is translated as CASSPVRERGNEQFF.

V gene TRBV4-1 combines with J gene TRBJ2-7; 7 bases are shared with TRBD1. Per germline, CDR1 MGHRA and CDR2 YSYEKL. After removal of 0 bases from V and 4 bases from J, the junction contained 3 bases not matched to a gene. CDR3 length equals 14 residues. CDR3 residues: CASSQDGTEYEQYF. DNA for the CDR3: TGCGCCAGCAGCCAAGACGGGACAGAATACGAGCAGTACTTC.